The sequence of this TCR beta chain was determined in a study of beta chain features in type 1 diabetes. Overall study results and limits: Moderately but significantly shorter TCRB CDR3s were found in Type 1 diabetes patients in all four CD4+ subsets.

TCRB transcripts that were expressed got sequenced, as all of the isolated RNA had been reverse transcribed. Clones were sequenced by immunoSEQ multiplex PCR, and TCRdb holds only the in-frame ones, with some missing. The sample has some 280,000 clones, roughly 13% seen once. Turning to this clone: As yet, its antigen is unknown.

V lost 3 bases and J 0 bases, leaving 11 bases between the germline ends. Germline lookup yields CDR1 MDHEN and CDR2 SYDVKM. The CDR3 is 15 amino acids. The rearrangement joins TRBV28 to TRBJ1-1; no definite D call. The TCR comes from a man in his thirties or forties with type 1 diabetes. The sequenced sample was naive CD4+ T cells from blood. In DNA form, the CDR3 reads TGTGCCAGCAGTTTCCCCTCCACTATGAACACTGAAGCTTTCTTT. Translating it yields CASSFPSTMNTEAFF.